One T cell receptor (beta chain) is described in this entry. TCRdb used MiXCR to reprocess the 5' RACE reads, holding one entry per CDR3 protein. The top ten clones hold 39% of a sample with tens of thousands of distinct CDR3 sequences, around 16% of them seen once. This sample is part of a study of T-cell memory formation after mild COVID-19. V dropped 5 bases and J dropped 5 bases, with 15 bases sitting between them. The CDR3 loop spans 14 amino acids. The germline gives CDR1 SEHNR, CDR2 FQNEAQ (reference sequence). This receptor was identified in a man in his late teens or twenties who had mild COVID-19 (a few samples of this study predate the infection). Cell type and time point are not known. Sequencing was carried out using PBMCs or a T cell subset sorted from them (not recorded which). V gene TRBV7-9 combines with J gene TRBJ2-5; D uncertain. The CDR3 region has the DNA TGTGCCAGCAGCCACAAGCTGGCACGCGAGACCCAGTACTTC. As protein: CASSHKLARETQYF.